A selection of T cell receptor beta chains follows, all from one sample in a study of OX40 agonist ivuxolimab in advanced cancers. Data came from immunoSEQ multiplex PCR; TCRdb stores just in-frame clones and leaves some out. The sample shows more than 20,000 clones, more than 65% of them seen only once. The specimen comprised CD4+ or CD8+ T cells sorted from blood, sampled in a trial of the OX40 agonist ivuxolimab. These receptor sequences come from an adult with an advanced solid tumor such as melanoma, head and neck, liver or kidney cancer. Both conserved end residues are trimmed from each CDR3. Clone size, where shown, is once, few, many, or a class for clones that have expanded.

CDR3aa	abundance	v_gene	j_gene
ASSTGGPYEQY	NA	TRBV27	TRBJ2-7
ASSVGHSGNTIY	NA	TRBV9	TRBJ1-3
ASSIYSPFNQPQH	NA	TRBV21-1	TRBJ1-5
ASSLFGTYNEQF	NA	TRBV28	TRBJ2-1
ASSIGPPPQH	NA	TRBV19	TRBJ1-5
ASSPGLAVFNEQF	once	TRBV7-9	TRBJ2-1
ASSQERQWTGGLETQY	NA	TRBV4-1	TRBJ2-5
AWSVGGRYGANVLT	NA	TRBV30	TRBJ2-6
SGIMGTGELF	NA	TRBV29-1	TRBJ2-2
ASSLPAGGTSGRAVGEQF	few	TRBV7-6	TRBJ2-1
ASSTGTVISGANVLT	NA	TRBV19	TRBJ2-6
ASSFRGIGEQY	NA	TRBV28	TRBJ2-7
ASSLAWGSGELF	NA	TRBV7-8	TRBJ2-2
ASSGRRGVLETQY	NA	TRBV6-5	TRBJ2-5
ASSQGVLGSDTQY	NA	TRBV27	TRBJ2-3
ASSFYGLAGANEQF	NA	TRBV5-1	TRBJ2-1
ASSGDSLEQY	few	TRBV9	TRBJ2-7
ASSLRGNTEAF	NA	TRBV28	TRBJ1-1
ACRDLYTGELF	once	TRBV30	TRBJ2-2
ASSPGTAGNTIY	NA	TRBV9	TRBJ1-3
ASKVYAGGPPETQY	NA	TRBV19	TRBJ2-5
ATSSSRTARMY	NA	TRBV15	TRBJ2-5
ASSYLQTSGNTDTQY	NA	TRBV27	TRBJ2-3
ASSWGASGRDEQY	NA	TRBV5-6	TRBJ2-7
ASSMTGGAYEQY	few	TRBV27	TRBJ2-7
ASSLSSGELTEAF	NA	TRBV5-1	TRBJ1-1
AISEVAGGLGHEQF	NA	TRBV10-3	TRBJ2-1
ASSIGPSSEQY	NA	TRBV19	TRBJ2-5
ASSLEISPLYEQY	medium-sized	TRBV27	TRBJ2-7
ASSGEGVDDEQY	NA	TRBV9	TRBJ2-7
ASSQDSVYEQY	NA	TRBV4-1	TRBJ2-7
ASTFFGGETYNEQF	NA	TRBV27	TRBJ2-1
ASSLSGIGTEAF	NA	TRBV19	TRBJ1-1
ASSLSMSSYEQY	NA	TRBV19	TRBJ2-7
ASSYSGTYNEQF	NA	TRBV6-5	TRBJ2-1
ASSLREGRDEQF	NA	TRBV5-1	TRBJ2-1
ASSRGRGNTIY	NA	TRBV4-1	TRBJ1-3
ASGLVEGNEQY	once	TRBV12-5	TRBJ2-7
ASSSTSEQY	NA	TRBV9	TRBJ2-7
ASSYWGAQGTDTQY	NA	TRBV6-5	TRBJ2-3
ASSLQFNEQY	NA	TRBV5-8	TRBJ2-7
ASARGSLSYEQY	NA	TRBV27	TRBJ2-7
ASSSPLSPTGELF	NA	TRBV27	TRBJ2-2
ASSLWGPREPQH	NA	TRBV28	TRBJ1-5
ASSITGVGTGELF	medium-sized	TRBV19	TRBJ2-2